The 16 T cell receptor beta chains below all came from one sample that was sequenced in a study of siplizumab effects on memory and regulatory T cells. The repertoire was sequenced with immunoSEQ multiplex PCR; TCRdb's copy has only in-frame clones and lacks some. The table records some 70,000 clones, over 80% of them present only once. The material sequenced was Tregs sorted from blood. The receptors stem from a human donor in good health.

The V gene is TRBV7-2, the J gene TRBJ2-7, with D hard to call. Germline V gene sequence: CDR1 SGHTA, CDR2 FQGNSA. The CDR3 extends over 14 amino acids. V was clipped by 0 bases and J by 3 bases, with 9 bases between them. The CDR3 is CASSLAAVRYEQYF. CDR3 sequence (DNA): TGTGCCAGCAGCTTAGCGGCCGTCCGCTACGAGCAGTACTTC. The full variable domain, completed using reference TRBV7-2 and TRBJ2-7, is GAGVSQSPSNKVTEKGKDVELRCDPISGHTALYWYRQSLGQGLEFLIYFQGNSAPDKSGLPSDRFSAERTGGSVSTLTIQRTQQEDSAVYLCASSLAAVRYEQYFGPGTRLTVT.

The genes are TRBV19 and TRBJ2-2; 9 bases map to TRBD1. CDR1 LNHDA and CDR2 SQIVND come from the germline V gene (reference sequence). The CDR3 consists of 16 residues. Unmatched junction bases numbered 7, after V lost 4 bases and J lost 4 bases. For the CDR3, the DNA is TGTGCCAGTAGTACACCTGGACAGGGGATCACCGGGGAGCTGTTTTTT. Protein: CASSTPGQGITGELFF.

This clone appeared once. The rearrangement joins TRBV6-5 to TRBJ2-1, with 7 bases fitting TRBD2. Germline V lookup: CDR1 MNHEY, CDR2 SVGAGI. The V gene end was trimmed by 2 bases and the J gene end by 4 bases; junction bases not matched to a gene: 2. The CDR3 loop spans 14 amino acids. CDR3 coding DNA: TGTGCCAGCAGTTACGGGGGGGGTTACAATGAGCAGTTCTTC. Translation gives CASSYGGGYNEQFF.

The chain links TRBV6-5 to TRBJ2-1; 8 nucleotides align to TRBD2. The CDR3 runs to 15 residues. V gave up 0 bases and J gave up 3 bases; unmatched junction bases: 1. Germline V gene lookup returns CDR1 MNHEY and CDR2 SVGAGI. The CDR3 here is CASSYSSGNYNEQFF. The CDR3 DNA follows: TGTGCCAGCAGTTACTCTAGCGGGAACTACAATGAGCAGTTCTTC.

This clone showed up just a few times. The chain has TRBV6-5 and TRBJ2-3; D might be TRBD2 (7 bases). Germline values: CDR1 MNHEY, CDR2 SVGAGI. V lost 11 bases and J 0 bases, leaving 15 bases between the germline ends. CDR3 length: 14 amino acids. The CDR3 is CAVGGLASTDTQYF. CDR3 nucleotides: TGTGCCGTCGGGGGGCTAGCAAGCACAGATACGCAGTATTTT.

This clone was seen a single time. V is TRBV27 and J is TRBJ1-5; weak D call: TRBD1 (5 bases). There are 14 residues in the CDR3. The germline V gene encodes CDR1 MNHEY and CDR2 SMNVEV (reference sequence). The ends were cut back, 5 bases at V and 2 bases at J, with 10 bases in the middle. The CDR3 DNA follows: TGTGCCAGCAGTGCCCTCAGGGGCAATCAGCCCCAGCATTTT. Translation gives CASSALRGNQPQHF.

CDR3 DNA: TGTGCCAGTAACACGCAGGGAATCCAACCGCCGCATCAGCCCCAGCATTTT. As protein: CASNTQGIQPPHQPQHF. V usage is TRBV19 and J usage is TRBJ1-5, with D tentatively TRBD1 (5 bases). The CDR3 sequence is 17 residues long. Trimming removed 7 bases at V and 5 bases at J, with 24 bases between. From germline, CDR1 is LNHDA and CDR2 SQIVND (reference sequence).

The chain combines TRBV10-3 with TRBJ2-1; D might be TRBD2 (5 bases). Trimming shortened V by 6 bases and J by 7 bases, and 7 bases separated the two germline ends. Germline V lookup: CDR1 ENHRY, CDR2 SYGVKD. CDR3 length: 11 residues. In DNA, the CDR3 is TGTGCCATCAGAGGGAGAAATGAGCAGTTCTTC. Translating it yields CAIRGRNEQFF.

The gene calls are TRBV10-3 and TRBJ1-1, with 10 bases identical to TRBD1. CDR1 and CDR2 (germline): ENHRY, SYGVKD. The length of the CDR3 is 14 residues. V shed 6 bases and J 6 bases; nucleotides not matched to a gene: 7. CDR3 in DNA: TGTGCCATCAGGGGACAGGGGAGAAGGGCTGAAGCTTTCTTT. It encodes CAIRGQGRRAEAFF.

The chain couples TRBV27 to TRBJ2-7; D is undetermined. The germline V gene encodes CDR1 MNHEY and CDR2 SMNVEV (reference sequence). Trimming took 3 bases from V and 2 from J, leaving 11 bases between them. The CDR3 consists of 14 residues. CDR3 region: CASSFLLGTYEQYF. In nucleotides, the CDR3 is TGTGCCAGCAGTTTTCTTCTGGGAACCTACGAGCAGTACTTC.

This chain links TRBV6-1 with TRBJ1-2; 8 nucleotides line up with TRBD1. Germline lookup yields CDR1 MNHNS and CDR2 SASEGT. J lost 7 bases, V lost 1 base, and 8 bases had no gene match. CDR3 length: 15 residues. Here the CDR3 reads CASSEVYSGGFGYTF. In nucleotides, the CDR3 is TGTGCCAGCAGTGAAGTGTATTCAGGGGGCTTTGGCTACACCTTC.

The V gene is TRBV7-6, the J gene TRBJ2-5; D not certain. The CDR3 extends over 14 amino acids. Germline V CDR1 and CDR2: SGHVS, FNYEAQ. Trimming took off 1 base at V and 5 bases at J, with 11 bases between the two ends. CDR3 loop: CASSLVVGKETQYF. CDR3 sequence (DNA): TGTGCCAGCAGCTTAGTGGTAGGGAAGGAGACCCAGTACTTC.

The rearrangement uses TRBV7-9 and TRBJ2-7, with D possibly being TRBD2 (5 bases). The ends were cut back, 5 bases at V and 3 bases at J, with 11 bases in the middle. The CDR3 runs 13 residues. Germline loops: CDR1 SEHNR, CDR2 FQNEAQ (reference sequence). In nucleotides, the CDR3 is TGTGCCAGCAGCAGCGGAGCCTTCTACGAGCAGTACTTC. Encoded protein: CASSSGAFYEQYF.

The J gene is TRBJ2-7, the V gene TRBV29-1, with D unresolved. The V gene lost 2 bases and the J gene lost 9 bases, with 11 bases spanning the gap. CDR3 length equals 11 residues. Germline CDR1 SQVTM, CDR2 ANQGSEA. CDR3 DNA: TGCAGCGTTGAATCTCCTCCGGGGCAGTACTTC. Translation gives CSVESPPGQYF.

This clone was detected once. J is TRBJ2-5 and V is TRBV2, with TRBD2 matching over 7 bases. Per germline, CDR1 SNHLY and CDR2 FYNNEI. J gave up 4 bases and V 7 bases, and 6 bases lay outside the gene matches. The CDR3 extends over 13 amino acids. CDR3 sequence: CASIREVRETQYF. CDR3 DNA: TGTGCCAGCATACGGGAGGTTCGAGAGACCCAGTACTTC.

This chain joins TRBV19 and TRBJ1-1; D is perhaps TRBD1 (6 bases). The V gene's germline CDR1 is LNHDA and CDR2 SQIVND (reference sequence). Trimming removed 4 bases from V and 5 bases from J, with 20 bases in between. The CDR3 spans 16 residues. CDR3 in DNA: TGTGCCAGTAGTACATCCGGGACAATAACGAGAACTGAAGCTTTCTTT. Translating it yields CASSTSGTITRTEAFF.